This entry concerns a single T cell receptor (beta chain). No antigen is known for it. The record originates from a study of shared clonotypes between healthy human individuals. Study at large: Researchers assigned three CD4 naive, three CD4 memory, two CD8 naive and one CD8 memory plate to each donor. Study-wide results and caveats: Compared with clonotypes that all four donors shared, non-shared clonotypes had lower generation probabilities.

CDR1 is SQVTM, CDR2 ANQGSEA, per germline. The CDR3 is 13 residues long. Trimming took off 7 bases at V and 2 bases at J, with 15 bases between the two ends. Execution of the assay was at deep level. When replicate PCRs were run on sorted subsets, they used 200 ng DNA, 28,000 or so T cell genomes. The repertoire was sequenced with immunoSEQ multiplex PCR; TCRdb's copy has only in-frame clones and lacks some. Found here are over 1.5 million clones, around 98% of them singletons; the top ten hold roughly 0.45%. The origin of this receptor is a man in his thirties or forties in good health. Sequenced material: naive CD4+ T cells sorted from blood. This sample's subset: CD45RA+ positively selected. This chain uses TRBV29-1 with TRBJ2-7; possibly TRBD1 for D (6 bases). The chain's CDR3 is CSAQTDSTYEQYF. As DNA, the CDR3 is TGCAGCGCTCAAACGGACAGTACCTACGAGCAGTACTTC.